This T cell receptor (beta chain) emerged from a study of T-cell reconstitution after alpha-beta-depleted transplantation in children. Study findings and constraints: T-cell counts and diversity at one year following transplant were attributed mainly to newly produced T cells. Some patients owed their high day-60 TCRbeta diversity to surviving recipient T cells and thymic progenitors. Reportedly, roughly two months post-transplant, alpha-beta T cells arose from several hundred expanded graft clones.

Germline CDR1 reads SQVTM; CDR2 reads ANQGSEA. The CDR3 sequence is 14 residues long. V was clipped by 4 bases and J by 5 bases; unmatched bases: 8. Remarks on this clonotype: Its antigen is not known.

This sample's TCRbeta library carried unique molecular identifier barcodes. TCRdb re-called the PCR reads through MiXCR, storing one row per CDR3 protein. The data show a few hundred thousand distinct CDR3 sequences, 25% to 30% seen once. Sequenced material: PBMCs, taken before TCRalphabeta/CD19-depleted stem cell transplant. The gene calls are TRBV29-1 and TRBJ2-5; 9 bases line up with TRBD1. This clonotype was sampled from a boy less than two years old with Wiskott-Aldrich syndrome, due to receive a stem cell transplant. This chain's CDR3 is CSVGRTGGWETQYF. The CDR3 DNA reads TGCAGCGTTGGGAGAACAGGGGGCTGGGAGACCCAGTACTTC.